A selection of T cell receptor beta chains follows, all from one sample in a study of cytomegalovirus exposure and HLA in healthy donors. Profiled with immunoSEQ multiplex PCR; TCRdb holds only in-frame clones, not every one. The repertoire holds more than 100,000 clones, with around 77% as singletons. Sample: PBMCs. Receptors originate from a human donor in good health. CDR3s include the opening cysteine and the closing phenylalanine or tryptophan. The D gene is left open where the match is weak. The size field is filled for only some rows; it gives once, few, many or a size class.

clone_size	v_call	j_call	d_call	cdr3_aa	cdr3_nt
NA	TRBV6-1	TRBJ1-1	NA	CASTYREGDTEAFF	TGTGCCAGCACTTACAGGGAAGGGGACACTGAAGCTTTCTTT
NA	TRBV5-1	TRBJ2-4	TRBD2	CASSPSGAPGLAKNIQYF	TGCGCCAGCAGCCCGAGCGGGGCGCCAGGGTTAGCCAAAAACATTCAGTACTTC
NA	TRBV2	TRBJ2-7	TRBD1	CASNPGTGYEQYF	TGTGCCAGCAATCCCGGGACAGGGTACGAGCAGTACTTC
NA	TRBV6-1	TRBJ2-3	NA	CASRLGQTLRDTQYF	TGTGCCAGCAGATTGGGGCAAACGCTCCGGGATACGCAGTATTTT
NA	TRBV6-5	TRBJ1-2	NA	CASSYSRFGDSYGYTF	TGTGCCAGCAGTTACTCGAGGTTCGGAGATTCTTATGGCTACACCTTC
NA	TRBV14	TRBJ2-7	NA	CASSQDSVSSYEQYF	TGTGCCAGCAGCCAAGATTCTGTTTCCTCCTACGAGCAGTACTTC
NA	TRBV28	TRBJ2-3	NA	CASSTTGGAADTQYF	TGTGCCAGCAGCACAACAGGGGGGGCTGCAGATACGCAGTATTTT
NA	TRBV7-9	TRBJ1-2	NA	CASSPGSDSTLF	TGTGCCAGCAGCCCAGGATCGGACAGTACTCTCTTC
once	TRBV29-1	TRBJ1-1	NA	CSGTSGTKNTEAFF	TGCAGCGGTACCTCCGGGACAAAGAACACTGAAGCTTTCTTT
few	TRBV28	TRBJ1-6	NA	CASSFLVTVSSYNSPLHF	TGTGCCAGCAGTTTCTTGGTAACAGTCAGCTCCTATAATTCACCCCTCCACTTT
NA	TRBV2	TRBJ1-1	NA	CATLGGGRGSTEAFF	TGTGCCACCCTTGGGGGCGGGAGAGGAAGTACTGAAGCTTTCTTT
NA	TRBV14	TRBJ2-2	TRBD2	CASSVSGVAHPGELFF	TGTGCCAGCAGCGTAAGCGGGGTAGCACACCCCGGGGAGCTGTTTTTT
NA	TRBV10-2	TRBJ2-4	NA	CASSEEQLAKNIQYF	TGCGCCAGCAGTGAGGAACAGTTAGCCAAAAACATTCAGTACTTC
NA	TRBV7-3	TRBJ2-1	TRBD1	CASSPVGQGAGEQFF	TGTGCCAGCAGCCCGGTTGGACAGGGGGCGGGGGAGCAGTTCTTC
NA	TRBV27	TRBJ2-2	TRBD2	CASRVAGTNTGELFF	TGTGCCAGCAGGGTAGCGGGGACGAACACCGGGGAGCTGTTTTTT
NA	TRBV19	TRBJ2-5	NA	CASSSGSQETQYF	TGTGCCAGTAGTAGCGGCAGCCAAGAGACCCAGTACTTC
once	TRBV7-3	TRBJ1-1	TRBD1	CASSGQGNTEAFF	TGTGCCAGCAGCGGACAGGGGAACACTGAAGCTTTCTTT
NA	TRBV11-2	TRBJ2-1	TRBD2	CASSLDPSPLAGGYNEQFF	TGTGCCAGCAGCTTAGACCCAAGCCCTCTAGCGGGAGGGTACAATGAGCAGTTCTTC
NA	TRBV28	TRBJ1-2	NA	CASRQPVEGGYTF	TGTGCCAGCAGACAACCAGTGGAGGGTGGCTACACCTTC
few	TRBV28	TRBJ1-4	NA	CASSLSQGWVKLFF	TGTGCCAGCAGTTTATCACAGGGCTGGGTTAAACTGTTTTTT
NA	TRBV6-1	TRBJ1-5	NA	CASSPDFNQPQHF	TGTGCCAGCAGCCCCGACTTCAATCAGCCCCAGCATTTT
NA	TRBV11-3	TRBJ1-2	TRBD1	CASSLRRPGQTYGYTF	TGTGCCAGCAGCTTAAGAAGGCCGGGACAGACCTATGGCTACACCTTC